Shown below are 22 T cell receptor beta chains from a single sample sequenced in a study of a mutant IDH1 vaccine in newly diagnosed glioma. Time point here: baseline, week 1 (first vaccination visit). Regarding treatment: pre-vaccination baseline after standard-of-care therapy. The assay was immunoSEQ multiplex PCR, and TCRdb's table has in-frame clones only and misses some. The sample holds about 100,000 clones, 80% seen once. This material consisted of PBMCs, taken from a glioma patient treated with radiotherapy, temozolomide or both. The receptors stem from a man in his forties or fifties with glioma.

This clone was recorded once. The J gene is TRBJ2-1, the V gene TRBV11-2; 7 bases match TRBD1. Per germline, CDR1 SGHAT and CDR2 FQNNGV. This CDR3 region has 13 residues. V was pared by 5 bases and J by 4 bases, with 2 bases of the junction left unmatched. The CDR3 sequence: CASSPGGYNEQFF. The CDR3 DNA sequence: TGTGCCAGCAGCCCAGGGGGTTACAATGAGCAGTTCTTC.

V and J are TRBV12-5 and TRBJ2-6; tentative D call: TRBD2 (6 bases). This CDR3 region has 15 residues. Germline CDR1 reads LGHNT; CDR2 reads FRNRAP. With 7 bases removed from V and 2 bases from J, the gap between germline ends came to 12 bases. The CDR3 here is CASAPWGAGANVLTF. DNA of the CDR3: TGTGCTAGTGCCCCCTGGGGGGCTGGGGCCAACGTCCTGACTTTC.

The chain is built from TRBV7-6 and TRBJ2-1, with TRBD2 matching 8 bases. V dropped 5 bases and J dropped 2; count of bases not matched to a gene: 8. Germline CDR1 is SGHVS and CDR2 is FNYEAQ. The CDR3 is made up of 16 amino acids. The DNA of the CDR3 is TGTGCCAGCAGCCCAATGGGGCGGGGGGCCTACAATGAGCAGTTCTTC. This codes for CASSPMGRGAYNEQFF.

The chain uses TRBV27 and TRBJ2-1; D gene ambiguous. Germline lookup yields CDR1 MNHEY and CDR2 SMNVEV (reference sequence). The CDR3 length is 14 residues. Trimming removed 0 bases at V and 4 bases at J, with 7 bases between. Here the CDR3 DNA reads TGTGCCAGCAGTTTATCGAAGGTTTACAATGAGCAGTTCTTC. Amino acids: CASSLSKVYNEQFF.

Comment on this clone: The same CDR3 is also encoded by other DNA sequences in this sample. CDR3 bases: TGTGCCAGCAGTTACAGTTCCTACGAGCAGTACTTC. The encoded protein is CASSYSSYEQYF. J is TRBJ2-7 and V is TRBV6-5; no clear D. This CDR3 spans 12 amino acids. Per the germline V gene, CDR1 is MNHEY and CDR2 is SVGAGI. The V end lost 2 bases, the J end lost 1 base, and 3 bases lay between the germline ends.

This chain connects TRBV28 to TRBJ2-3; TRBD2 agrees at 7 bases. With V trimmed by 2 bases and J by 6 bases, 5 bases remained unmatched. The CDR3 covers 14 residues. Germline V gives CDR1 MDHEN, CDR2 SYDVKM. CDR3 loop: CASSLGGRGDTQYF. The CDR3 DNA reads as TGTGCCAGCAGTTTAGGCGGGAGAGGGGATACGCAGTATTTT.

The V call is TRBV2, the J call TRBJ2-1, with D possibly being TRBD1 or TRBD2 (6 bases each). The V end was cut by 7 bases, the J end by 8 bases, with 15 bases between. The V gene's germline CDR1 is SNHLY and CDR2 FYNNEI. The CDR3 loop spans 13 amino acids. This CDR3 reads CASMLQGGDEQFF. The CDR3 region has the DNA TGTGCCAGCATGCTACAGGGAGGCGATGAGCAGTTCTTC.

This rearrangement joins TRBV7-3 to TRBJ2-1, with TRBD2 identical over 13 bases. CDR1 SGHTA and CDR2 FQGTGA come from the germline V gene. After removal of 4 bases from V and 6 bases from J, the junction contained 3 bases not matched to a gene. The CDR3 length is 15 residues. The CDR3 loop is CASSSTSGRVNEQFF. For the CDR3, the DNA is TGTGCCAGCAGCTCAACTAGCGGGAGGGTCAATGAGCAGTTCTTC.

This clone was seen only a few times. The chain uses TRBV7-6 and TRBJ2-2, with D tentatively TRBD1 or TRBD2 (5 bases each). The ends were cut back, 5 bases at V and 0 bases at J, with 7 bases in the middle. Germline-derived CDR1 and CDR2 are SGHVS and FNYEAQ. CDR3 length: 14 amino acids. The CDR3 region is CASSGTSNTGELFF. In DNA form, the CDR3 reads TGTGCCAGCAGCGGGACGTCGAACACCGGGGAGCTGTTTTTT.

The rearrangement joins TRBV7-6 to TRBJ2-3; no firm D call. Germline assignment: CDR1 SGHVS and CDR2 FNYEAQ. V lost 0 bases and J lost 6, with 7 bases in between. The CDR3 runs 13 residues. The CDR3 sequence: CASSLARKDTQYF. The DNA for the CDR3 is TGTGCCAGCAGCTTAGCTAGAAAGGATACGCAGTATTTT.

This clone was seen ten or more times. CDR3 sequence: CASSIPRGRYQPQHF. Here the CDR3 DNA reads TGTGCCAGTAGTATTCCGAGGGGCCGATATCAGCCCCAGCATTTT. This rearrangement joins TRBV19 to TRBJ1-5, with TRBD1 as a possible D gene (5 bases). This CDR3 comprises 15 residues. The ends were cut back, 3 bases at V and 5 bases at J, with 14 bases in the middle. Germline CDR1 reads LNHDA; CDR2 reads SQIVND (reference sequence).

This rearrangement joins TRBV4-3 to TRBJ1-2; D is perhaps TRBD1 (6 bases). The CDR3 sequence is 15 residues long. V was cut by 1 base and J by 4 bases, with 13 bases left in between. Germline lookup yields CDR1 LGHNA and CDR2 YSLEER. The CDR3 DNA is TGCGCCAGCAGCCAAGCCGCTCAGGGGAGCTATGGCTACACCTTC. Amino acids: CASSQAAQGSYGYTF.

This chain joins TRBV5-5 and TRBJ1-2, with 7 bases aligning to TRBD1. CDR3 length: 14 amino acids. Trimming removed 2 bases from V and 2 bases from J; junction bases left unmatched: 3. Germline CDR1 is SGHKS and CDR2 is YYEKEE (reference sequence). Here the CDR3 DNA reads TGTGCCAGCAGCTTACCGGGACAGAACTATGGCTACACCTTC. This sequence encodes CASSLPGQNYGYTF.

This clone was detected once. The gene calls are TRBV28 and TRBJ2-5; D is undetermined. The CDR3 contains 13 residues. The V gene's germline CDR1 is MDHEN and CDR2 SYDVKM. V was cut by 6 bases and J by 3 bases, with 11 bases left in between. In DNA form, the CDR3 reads TGTGCCAGCAGCCTTGGACGGGAAGAGACCCAGTACTTC. It specifies CASSLGREETQYF. Full variable domain (remainder filled in from reference TRBV28 and TRBJ2-5): DVKVTQSSRYLVKRTGEKVFLECVQDMDHENMFWYRQDPGLGLRLIYFSYDVKMKEKGDIPEGYSVSREKKERFSLILESASTNQTSMYLCASSLGREETQYFGPGTRLLVL.

The V call is TRBV29-1, the J call TRBJ2-7, with 13 bases that match TRBD2. V shed 7 bases and J 7 bases; nucleotides not matched to a gene: 16. Germline assignment: CDR1 SQVTM and CDR2 ANQGSEA. This CDR3 has 16 residues. CDR3 amino acids: CSARGLAGSISGEQYF. For the CDR3, the DNA is TGCAGCGCCCGGGGACTAGCGGGATCCATCAGTGGTGAGCAGTACTTC.

Regarding this clone: One junction end does not reproduce the germline sequence, and a read error may be involved. The chain links TRBV5-1 to TRBJ2-6; D ambiguous. CDR3 size: 14 residues. Germline CDR1 reads SGHRS; CDR2 reads YFSETQ. CDR3 residues: CASGLPSGANVLTF. As DNA, the CDR3 is TGCGCCAGCGGCTTACCTTCTGGGGCCAACGTCCTGACTTTC.

This clone was seen a few times. The V call is TRBV25-1, the J call TRBJ1-5; the D is unclear. Germline CDR1 reads MGHDK; CDR2 reads SYGVNS. V was trimmed by 3 bases and J by 1 base, leaving 7 bases between them. This CDR3 comprises 14 residues. CDR3 region: CASSDPGSNQPQHF. The CDR3 DNA sequence: TGTGCCAGCAGTGATCCTGGGAGCAATCAGCCCCAGCATTTT.

The chain couples TRBV7-6 to TRBJ1-4; possible D gene TRBD1, 5 bases. Germline values: CDR1 SGHVS, CDR2 FNYEAQ. The CDR3 has 15 amino acids. The ends were cut back, 5 bases at V and 8 bases at J, with 18 bases in the middle. CDR3 sequence reads: CASSPIWGVGEKLFF. Written as DNA, the CDR3 is TGTGCCAGCAGCCCCATCTGGGGGGTTGGAGAAAAACTGTTTTTT.

The chain is built from TRBV6-6 and TRBJ1-1; D may be TRBD1 (6 bases). The CDR3 has 15 residues. Germline CDR1 reads MNHNY; CDR2 reads SVGAGI (reference sequence). V was trimmed by 4 bases and J by 1 base, leaving 13 bases between them. For the CDR3, the DNA is TGTGCCAGCAGTTCTCCGGGACACGGGAACACTGAAGCTTTCTTT. Its protein is CASSSPGHGNTEAFF.

The chain employs TRBV6-1 and TRBJ2-7; tentatively, D is TRBD1 (6 bases). The CDR3 totals 13 residues. V lost 6 bases to trimming and J lost 0 bases, with 9 bases between them. Germline V gene sequence: CDR1 MNHNS, CDR2 SASEGT. The CDR3 loop is CASRVRGSYEQYF. The DNA for the CDR3 is TGTGCCAGCAGAGTCAGGGGCTCCTACGAGCAGTACTTC.

This chain uses TRBV6-5 with TRBJ2-6; D may be TRBD1 (5 bases). CDR1 and CDR2 from the germline V gene are MNHEY and SVGAGI. Trimming shortened V by 3 bases and J by 4 bases, and 7 bases separated the two germline ends. The CDR3 consists of 14 residues. DNA of the CDR3: TGTGCCAGCAGTTATAACAGGGGGGCCAACGTCCTGACTTTC. Its protein is CASSYNRGANVLTF.

The chain carries TRBV6-5 and TRBJ2-3; maybe TRBD2 (5 bases). Per the germline V gene, CDR1 is MNHEY and CDR2 is SVGAGI. This CDR3 region has 15 residues. The V end was cut by 5 bases, the J end by 5 bases, with 17 bases between. Here the CDR3 reads CASSRSGNRGDTQYF. CDR3 bases: TGTGCCAGCAGTAGGAGCGGAAACCGGGGAGATACGCAGTATTTT.